Sequencing of this T cell receptor beta chain was carried out in a study of blood T cell repertoires in COVID-19. Study-wide background: From the United States, Italy and Spain came samples of acute and convalescent COVID-19. Sample material is recorded as cDNA or gDNA derived from T cells, B-cell-depleted T cells, or PBMCs.

In the original workflow: Quantification of nucleated cells was approximated via reference gene primer amplification. Clones were read by immunoSEQ multiplex PCR, and TCRdb kept only the in-frame ones, dropping some. V, J and clone size derive from that table, while D and trimming were established from the DNA sequence. The sample lists 200,000 to 250,000 clones; under 90% were seen once. The V gene's germline CDR1 is LGHDT and CDR2 YNNKEL (reference sequence). The CDR3 contains 14 residues. V shed 4 bases and J shed 4 bases, with 13 bases lying between them. The TCR originated in a man aged 50-60 years with acute or convalescent COVID-19. Sequenced sample: peripheral blood. V usage is TRBV3-1 (or the pseudogene TRBV3-2) and J usage is TRBJ1-1, with D unresolved. The CDR3 region has the DNA TGTGCCAGCAGCCCCCGGTTCGTCGGCACTGAAGCTTTCTTT. As protein: CASSPRFVGTEAFF.